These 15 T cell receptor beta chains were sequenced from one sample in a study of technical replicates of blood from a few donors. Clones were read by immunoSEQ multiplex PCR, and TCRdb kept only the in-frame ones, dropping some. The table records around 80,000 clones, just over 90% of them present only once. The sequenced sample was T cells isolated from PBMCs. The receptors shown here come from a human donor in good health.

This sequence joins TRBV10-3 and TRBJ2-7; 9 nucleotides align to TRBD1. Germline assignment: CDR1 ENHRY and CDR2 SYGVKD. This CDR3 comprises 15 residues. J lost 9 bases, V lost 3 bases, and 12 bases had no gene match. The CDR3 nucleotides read TGTGCCATCAGTGAATCGACGGGACAGGGATCCGCGCAGTACTTC. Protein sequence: CAISESTGQGSAQYF.

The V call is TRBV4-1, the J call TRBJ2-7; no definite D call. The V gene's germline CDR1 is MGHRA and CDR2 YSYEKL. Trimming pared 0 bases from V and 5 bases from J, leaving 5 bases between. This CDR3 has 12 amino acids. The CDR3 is CASSQDSHEQYF. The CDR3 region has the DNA TGCGCCAGCAGCCAAGACAGTCACGAGCAGTACTTC.

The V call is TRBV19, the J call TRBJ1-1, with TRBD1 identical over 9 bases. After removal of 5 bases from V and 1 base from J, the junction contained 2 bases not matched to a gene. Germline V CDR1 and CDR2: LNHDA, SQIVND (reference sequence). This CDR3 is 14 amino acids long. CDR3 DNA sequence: TGTGCCAGTAGTCCGGACAGGGGGAACACTGAAGCTTTCTTT. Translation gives CASSPDRGNTEAFF. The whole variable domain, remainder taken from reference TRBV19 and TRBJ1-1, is DGGITQSPKYLFRKEGQNVTLSCEQNLNHDAMYWYRQDPGQGLRLIYYSQIVNDFQKGDIAEGYSVSREKKESFPLTVTSAQKNPTAFYLCASSPDRGNTEAFFGQGTRLTVV.

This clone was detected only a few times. CDR3 DNA: TGTGCCAGCAGCCTTCCGATAGCGGGAGGGAGGTCTGAGCAGTTCTTC. Amino acids: CASSLPIAGGRSEQFF. The V gene is TRBV4-2, the J gene TRBJ2-1; 11 nucleotides agree with TRBD2. Unmatched junction bases numbered 11, after V lost 4 bases and J lost 9 bases. Germline CDR1 LGHNA, CDR2 YNFKEQ. The CDR3 consists of 16 residues.

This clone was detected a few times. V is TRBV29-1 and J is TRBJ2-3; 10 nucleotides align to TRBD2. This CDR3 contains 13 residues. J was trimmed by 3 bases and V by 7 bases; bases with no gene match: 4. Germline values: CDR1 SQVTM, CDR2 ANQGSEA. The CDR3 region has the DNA TGCAGCGCTATTAGCGGGAGGACAGATACGCAGTATTTT. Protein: CSAISGRTDTQYF.

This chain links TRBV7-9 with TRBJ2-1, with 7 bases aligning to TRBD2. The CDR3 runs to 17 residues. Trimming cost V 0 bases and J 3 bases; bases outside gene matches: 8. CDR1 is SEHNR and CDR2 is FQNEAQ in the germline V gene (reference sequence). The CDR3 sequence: CASSLALTAGNYNEQFF. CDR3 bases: TGTGCCAGCAGCTTAGCGTTAACAGCGGGAAACTACAATGAGCAGTTCTTC.

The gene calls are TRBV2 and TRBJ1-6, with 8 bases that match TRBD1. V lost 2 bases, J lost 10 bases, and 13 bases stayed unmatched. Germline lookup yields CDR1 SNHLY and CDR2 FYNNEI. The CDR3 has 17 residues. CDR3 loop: CASSELGGQEILSPLHF. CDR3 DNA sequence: TGTGCCAGCAGTGAACTCGGGGGACAGGAAATTTTGTCACCCCTCCACTTT.

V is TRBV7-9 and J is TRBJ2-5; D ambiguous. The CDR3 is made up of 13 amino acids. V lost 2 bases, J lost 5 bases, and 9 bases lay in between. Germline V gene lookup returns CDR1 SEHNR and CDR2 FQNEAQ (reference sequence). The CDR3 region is CASSLLSVETQYF. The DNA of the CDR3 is TGTGCCAGCAGCTTATTATCCGTGGAGACCCAGTACTTC.

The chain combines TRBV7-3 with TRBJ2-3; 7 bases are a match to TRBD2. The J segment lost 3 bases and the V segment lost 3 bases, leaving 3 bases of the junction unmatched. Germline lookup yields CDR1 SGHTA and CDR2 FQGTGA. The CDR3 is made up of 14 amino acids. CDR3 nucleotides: TGTGCCAGCAGCTTCAGCGGGGTGACAGATACGCAGTATTTT. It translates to CASSFSGVTDTQYF.

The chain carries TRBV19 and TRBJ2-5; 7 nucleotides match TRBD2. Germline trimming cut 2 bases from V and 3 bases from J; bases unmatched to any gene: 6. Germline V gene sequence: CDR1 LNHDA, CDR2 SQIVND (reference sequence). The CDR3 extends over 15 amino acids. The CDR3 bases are TGTGCCAGTAGTATATGGGAGGGGCCCAAAGAGACCCAGTACTTC. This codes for CASSIWEGPKETQYF.

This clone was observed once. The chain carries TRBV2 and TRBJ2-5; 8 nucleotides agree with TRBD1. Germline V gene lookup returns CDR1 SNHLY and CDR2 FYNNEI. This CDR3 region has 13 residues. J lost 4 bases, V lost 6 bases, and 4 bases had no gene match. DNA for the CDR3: TGTGCCAGCAGCGTGGACAGGGCAGAGACCCAGTACTTC. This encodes CASSVDRAETQYF.

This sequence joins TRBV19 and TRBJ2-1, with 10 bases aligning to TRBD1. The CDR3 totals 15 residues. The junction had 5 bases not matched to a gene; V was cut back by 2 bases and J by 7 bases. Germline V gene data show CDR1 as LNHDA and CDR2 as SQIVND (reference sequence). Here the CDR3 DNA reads TGTGCCAGTAGTATAACGGGACAGGGGTGGAATGAGCAGTTCTTC. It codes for CASSITGQGWNEQFF.

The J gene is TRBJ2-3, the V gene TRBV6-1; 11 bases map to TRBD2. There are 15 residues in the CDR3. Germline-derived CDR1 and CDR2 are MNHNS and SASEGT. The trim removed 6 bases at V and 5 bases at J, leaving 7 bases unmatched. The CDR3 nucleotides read TGTGCCAGCAGCGCCTCTAGCGGGGGGTTAGATACGCAGTATTTT. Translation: CASSASSGGLDTQYF.

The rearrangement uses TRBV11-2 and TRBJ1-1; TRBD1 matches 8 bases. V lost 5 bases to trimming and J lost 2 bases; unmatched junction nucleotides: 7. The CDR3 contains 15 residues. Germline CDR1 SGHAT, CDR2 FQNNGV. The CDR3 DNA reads TGTGCCAGCAGCCTGTTCGGACAGGGAAACACTGAAGCTTTCTTT. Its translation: CASSLFGQGNTEAFF.

The CDR3 sequence is CASSYPGLNEQFF. In nucleotides, the CDR3 is TGTGCCAGCAGTTACCCAGGTCTGAATGAGCAGTTCTTC. The rearrangement links TRBV6-5 to TRBJ2-1; D is unclear. The CDR3 extends over 13 amino acids. Trimming shortened V by 2 bases and J by 7 bases, and 9 bases separated the two germline ends. CDR1 is MNHEY and CDR2 is SVGAGI in the germline V gene.